Each of the 26 T cell receptor beta chains below was sequenced from the same sample in a study of T-cell reconstitution after alpha-beta-depleted transplantation in children. Unique molecular identifiers were incorporated into the prepared TCRbeta library. TCRdb itself ran the PCR reads through MiXCR, one entry per CDR3 protein. The table has some 350,000 distinct CDR3 sequences, roughly 15% seen once. The sequencing here drew on PBMCs, mostly from graft donor cells, taken 360 days after TCRalphabeta/CD19-depleted stem cell transplant. Receptors were obtained from a male patient between 2 and 9 years old who had a stem cell transplant for acute lymphoblastic leukemia, so the T cells may come from the graft donor.

The chain recombines TRBV7-8 with TRBJ1-4; D possibly corresponds to TRBD1 (6 bases). V was trimmed by 2 bases and J by 11 bases, leaving 9 bases between them. CDR3 size: 12 residues. Germline V gene lookup returns CDR1 SGHVS and CDR2 FQNEAQ. The CDR3 loop reads CASSLQGRKLFF. CDR3 DNA sequence: TGTGCCAGCAGCTTACAGGGGAGGAAACTGTTTTTT.

This chain links TRBV5-5 with TRBJ2-7; D perhaps matches TRBD2 (5 bases). CDR3 size: 12 residues. Germline loops: CDR1 SGHKS, CDR2 YYEKEE (reference sequence). With 2 bases removed from V and 5 bases from J, the gap between germline ends came to 8 bases. The CDR3 loop reads CASSLSGNEQYF. The DNA of the CDR3 is TGTGCCAGCAGCTTAAGCGGCAACGAGCAGTACTTC.

This clonotype was detected a few times. The chain uses TRBV12-3 or TRBV12-4 and TRBJ2-2; 10 positions match TRBD2. The CDR3 totals 15 residues. V dropped 5 bases and J dropped 7; count of bases not matched to a gene: 7. CDR3 in DNA: TGTGCCAGCAGTCCTCTAGCGGGAGTTATCGGGGAGCTGTTTTTT. Protein: CASSPLAGVIGELFF.

This clonotype was counted many times. The chain joins TRBV24-1 to TRBJ1-5; D is ambiguous. The V gene's germline CDR1 is KGHDR and CDR2 SFDVKD. The V and J ends lost 3 bases and 0 bases respectively, with 11 bases between them. The CDR3 has 16 residues. The CDR3 bases are TGTGCCACCAGTGATGCAAGGGTGGATAGCAATCAGCCCCAGCATTTT. Translated, it gives CATSDARVDSNQPQHF.

This clonotype was seen more than once but under ten times. The rearrangement uses TRBV29-1 and TRBJ2-3, with unresolved D. Trimming removed 4 bases from V and 4 bases from J, with 12 bases in between. Germline values: CDR1 SQVTM, CDR2 ANQGSEA. The CDR3 is made up of 13 amino acids. The CDR3 protein is CSVVKGSPDTQYF. The CDR3 DNA is TGCAGCGTTGTGAAGGGTAGCCCAGATACGCAGTATTTT.

This clonotype was counted between two and nine times. The J gene is TRBJ2-7, the V gene TRBV6-5, with 7 nucleotides matching TRBD1. V shed 6 bases and J 0 bases; nucleotides not matched to a gene: 5. Germline V gene data show CDR1 as MNHEY and CDR2 as SVGAGI. The CDR3 covers 14 residues. In nucleotides, the CDR3 is TGTGCCAGCAGGTGGGACAGAAGCTCCTACGAGCAGTACTTC. Its translation: CASRWDRSSYEQYF.

V and J are TRBV9 and TRBJ2-6, with 7 bases identical to TRBD2. Germline CDR1 and CDR2: SGDLS and YYNGEE. The J segment lost 2 bases and the V segment lost 7 bases, leaving 3 bases of the junction unmatched. The CDR3 totals 14 residues. The CDR3 nucleotides read TGTGCCAGCGGGGGGGAGACTGGGGCCAACGTCCTGACTTTC. Translation gives CASGGETGANVLTF.

This clonotype was found many times. V gene TRBV4-2 combines with J gene TRBJ1-4; 9 nucleotides align to TRBD1. Germline CDR1 is LGHNA and CDR2 is YNFKEQ. J was trimmed by 7 bases and V by 2 bases; bases with no gene match: 5. The CDR3 consists of 15 residues. CDR3 DNA: TGTGCCAGCAGCCAACAAGGGGACAGGGCTGAAAAACTGTTTTTT. It yields the protein CASSQQGDRAEKLFF.

This clonotype was seen a few times. The chain combines TRBV29-1 with TRBJ2-7; 9 bases align to TRBD1. Germline CDR1 is SQVTM and CDR2 is ANQGSEA. This CDR3 is built from 13 residues. The V segment lost 5 bases and the J segment 5 bases; nucleotides outside the gene matches: 7. The CDR3 coding sequence is TGCAGCGTTTCCCGGGACAGGGCCGACGAGCAGTACTTC. Its protein is CSVSRDRADEQYF.

This rearrangement joins TRBV28 to TRBJ2-3; D remains ambiguous. The V gene lost 2 bases and the J gene lost 0 bases, with 9 bases spanning the gap. The CDR3 runs to 15 residues. CDR1 and CDR2 from the germline V gene are MDHEN and SYDVKM. For the CDR3, the DNA is TGTGCCAGCAGTTTAAACTACCAAAGCACAGATACGCAGTATTTT. It is translated as CASSLNYQSTDTQYF.

This clonotype was seen a few times. The chain employs TRBV20-1 and TRBJ2-1, with D hard to call. Trimming cost V 3 bases and J 0 bases, with 15 bases left between them. Per germline, CDR1 DFQATT and CDR2 SNEGSKA (reference sequence). The CDR3 is made up of 16 amino acids. The CDR3 nucleotides are TGCAGTGCTAGCACTTCGGACGCCCGCTCCTACAATGAGCAGTTCTTC. Its protein product is CSASTSDARSYNEQFF.

The chain is built from TRBV4-2 and TRBJ2-1; unclear D gene. The CDR3 is 12 residues long. V dropped 1 base and J dropped 7 bases, with 5 bases sitting between them. The germline V gene has CDR1 LGHNA and CDR2 YNFKEQ. The CDR3 protein is CASSQALNEQFF. CDR3 DNA sequence: TGTGCCAGCAGCCAAGCCCTTAATGAGCAGTTCTTC.

This clonotype was seen repeatedly, ten times or more. This chain connects TRBV18 to TRBJ2-4; 8 bases are a match to TRBD1. The CDR3 consists of 14 residues. CDR1 and CDR2 (germline): KGHSH, LQKENI. Trimming cost V 8 bases and J 1 base; bases outside gene matches: 4. CDR3 nucleotide sequence: TGTGCCAGCCTCCGGGACAGGGCCAAAAACATTCAGTACTTC. The encoded protein is CASLRDRAKNIQYF. Full variable domain (remainder filled in from reference TRBV18 and TRBJ2-4): NAGVMQNPRHLVRRRGQEARLRCSPMKGHSHVYWYRQLPEEGLKFMVYLQKENIIDESGMPKERFSAEFPKEGPSILRIQQVVRGDSAAYFCASLRDRAKNIQYFGAGTRLSVL.

The V call is TRBV7-2, the J call TRBJ2-5, with D perhaps TRBD2 (5 bases). The ends were cut back, 5 bases at V and 3 bases at J, with 16 bases in the middle. Looked up from germline, CDR1 is SGHTA and CDR2 is FQGNSA. This CDR3 is 15 amino acids long. The CDR3 sequence is CASSLESEDKETQYF. The CDR3 region has the DNA TGTGCCAGCAGCCTAGAGTCGGAGGATAAAGAGACCCAGTACTTC. Supplemented by reference TRBV7-2 and TRBJ2-5, the full variable domain reads GAGVSQSPSNKVTEKGKDVELRCDPISGHTALYWYRQSLGQGLEFLIYFQGNSAPDKSGLPSDRFSAERTGGSVSTLTIQRTQQEDSAVYLCASSLESEDKETQYFGPGTRLLVL.

This clonotype was seen only a few times. The chain has TRBV20-1 and TRBJ2-7; 7 nucleotides align to TRBD2. V lost 5 bases and J lost 3; bases outside the gene matches: 7. Looked up from germline, CDR1 is DFQATT and CDR2 is SNEGSKA (reference sequence). The CDR3 is 13 residues long. CDR3 sequence (DNA): TGCAGTGCTCCAGGGCGGGGGATCTACGAGCAGTACTTC. Amino acid sequence: CSAPGRGIYEQYF.

The gene calls are TRBV6-2 or TRBV6-3 and TRBJ2-7, with D maybe TRBD1 (5 bases). The germline gives CDR1 MNHEY, CDR2 SVGEGT. V lost 2 bases, J lost 1 base, and 18 bases lay in between. There are 17 residues in the CDR3. CDR3 nucleotides: TGTGCCAGCAGTTACCCCCTCTGGCAGGGTGGGTCCTACGAGCAGTACTTC. Protein sequence: CASSYPLWQGGSYEQYF.

The chain carries TRBV30 and TRBJ2-1, with 9 bases lining up with TRBD1. J was trimmed by 1 base and V by 7 bases; bases with no gene match: 5. This CDR3 comprises 14 residues. Germline values: CDR1 GTSNPN, CDR2 SVGIG (reference sequence). The CDR3 here is CAYNRGLSYNEQFF. Written as DNA, the CDR3 is TGTGCCTATAACAGGGGGCTATCCTACAATGAGCAGTTCTTC.

There are a few counts of this clonotype. The V call is TRBV4-1, the J call TRBJ2-1; D is unclear. The germline V and J ends were trimmed by 4 bases and 4 bases, with 11 bases remaining between them. CDR3 size: 14 residues. CDR1 and CDR2 (germline): MGHRA, YSYEKL. CDR3 sequence reads: CASSRRYDYNEQFF. The CDR3 nucleotides are TGCGCCAGCAGCCGTCGATATGATTACAATGAGCAGTTCTTC.

This clonotype was seen at least ten times. The rearrangement links TRBV29-1 to TRBJ2-5; 9 nucleotides align to TRBD1. The CDR3 extends over 15 amino acids. V shed 6 bases, J shed 0 bases, and the junction held 8 bases outside the gene matches. The germline CDR1 and CDR2 sequences are SQVTM and ANQGSEA. Written as DNA, the CDR3 is TGCAGCGTCATCCCCGGGACAGGGAACCAAGAGACCCAGTACTTC. Encoded protein: CSVIPGTGNQETQYF.

This clonotype has just a few counts. The DNA of the CDR3 is TGCAGTGCTAGCCACCGGACAGGGGGCACAGATACGCAGTATTTT. Translation: CSASHRTGGTDTQYF. The chain combines TRBV20-1 with TRBJ2-3; TRBD1 aligns across 9 bases. Germline V gives CDR1 DFQATT, CDR2 SNEGSKA (reference sequence). CDR3 length: 15 amino acids. V gave up 3 bases and J gave up 1 base; unmatched junction bases: 5.

This clonotype was counted a few times. This chain joins TRBV9 and TRBJ1-1; 8 nucleotides align to TRBD1. CDR1 is SGDLS, CDR2 YYNGEE, per germline. The CDR3 length is 14 residues. V shed 4 bases and J 1 base; nucleotides not matched to a gene: 3. The CDR3 reads CASSFRGPNTEAFF. In nucleotides, the CDR3 is TGTGCCAGCAGCTTCAGGGGGCCGAACACTGAAGCTTTCTTT.

This clonotype was counted ten times or more. The J gene is TRBJ1-6, the V gene TRBV7-2; D is undetermined. V shed 5 bases and J shed 0 bases, with 5 bases lying between them. Per germline, CDR1 SGHTA and CDR2 FQGNSA. This CDR3 is 14 amino acids long. The CDR3 bases are TGTGCCAGCAGCCAGAGCTCCTATAATTCACCCCTCCACTTT. It is translated as CASSQSSYNSPLHF.

There are a few counts of this clonotype. The chain uses TRBV20-1 and TRBJ2-7; a weak D match, TRBD2 (6 bases). V lost 0 bases and J lost 0, with 12 bases in between. The germline CDR1 and CDR2 sequences are DFQATT and SNEGSKA (reference sequence). The CDR3 length is 15 residues. The CDR3 protein is CSAREVGRDSYEQYF. CDR3 DNA: TGCAGTGCTAGAGAGGTGGGGCGGGACTCCTACGAGCAGTACTTC.

The CDR3 sequence is CASSTLFGVNTGELFF. CDR3 nucleotide sequence: TGTGCCAGCAGTACTTTATTTGGGGTGAACACCGGGGAGCTGTTTTTT. The chain uses TRBV12-3 or TRBV12-4 and TRBJ2-2, with D unclear. The CDR3 contains 16 residues. Between the trimmed V and J ends, which lost 5 bases and 1 base, there was a span of 14 bases.

This clonotype was detected only a few times. The genes are TRBV6-1 and TRBJ2-4; possible D gene TRBD1, 7 bases. CDR1 is MNHNS and CDR2 is SASEGT in the germline V gene. Trimming took off 6 bases at V and 3 bases at J, with 12 bases between the two ends. The CDR3 length is 14 residues. The CDR3 region has the DNA TGTGCCAGCAGGACAGGGCGGGACAAAAACATTCAGTACTTC. Translation: CASRTGRDKNIQYF.

This chain links TRBV30 with TRBJ2-3; D call uncertain. This CDR3 comprises 12 residues. Trimming shortened V by 3 bases and J by 2 bases, and 6 bases separated the two germline ends. Per germline, CDR1 GTSNPN and CDR2 SVGIG (reference sequence). CDR3 loop: CAWSLHTDTQYF. CDR3 DNA: TGTGCCTGGAGCCTCCACACAGATACGCAGTATTTT.